This passage covers 14 T cell receptor beta chains from one sample sequenced in a study of identical twins. TCRdb analysed the 5' RACE reads with MiXCR anew, one entry per CDR3 protein. The profile shows hundreds of thousands of distinct CDR3 sequences, around 12% of them singletons. This sample was also put to use in a study of yellow fever vaccine responses in identical twins.

The sequenced sample consisted of PBMCs. The receptors shown here come from a woman aged 18-29 years in good health.

The chain combines TRBV2 with TRBJ2-4; 14 nucleotides align to TRBD2. The CDR3 loop spans 17 amino acids. The V gene's germline CDR1 is SNHLY and CDR2 FYNNEI. Losses at the gene ends were 11 bases for V and 8 bases for J; bases not matched to a gene: 17. CDR3: CAGQGWTSGGPADIQYF. CDR3 nucleotide sequence: TGTGCCGGACAAGGCTGGACTAGCGGGGGGCCCGCCGACATTCAGTACTTC.

The J gene is TRBJ2-7, the V gene TRBV6-5; TRBD1 aligns across 8 bases. Per the germline V gene, CDR1 is MNHEY and CDR2 is SVGAGI. The CDR3 totals 15 residues. The V gene end was trimmed by 4 bases and the J gene end by 4 bases; junction bases not matched to a gene: 9. As DNA, the CDR3 is TGTGCCAGCAGTTCCGGACAGGGCAGCTTATACGAGCAGTACGTC. Translating gives CASSSGQGSLYEQYV.

The sample holds a few counts of this clonotype. The V gene is TRBV15, the J gene TRBJ2-7; a weak D match, TRBD1 (6 bases). CDR1 and CDR2 (germline): LNHNV, YYDKDF (reference sequence). Trimming took off 5 bases at V and 1 base at J, with 9 bases between the two ends. This CDR3 has 13 amino acids. In DNA form, the CDR3 reads TGTGCCACCAGCTCCGGACAGTCCTACGAGCAGTACTTC. This encodes CATSSGQSYEQYF.

This chain connects TRBV12-3 or TRBV12-4 to TRBJ2-5, with a possible D match to TRBD1 (5 bases). V was clipped by 6 bases and J by 0 bases, with 14 bases between them. The CDR3 runs 15 residues. The CDR3: CASSPNRGNQETQYF. The CDR3 DNA sequence: TGTGCCAGCAGCCCAAATAGGGGCAACCAAGAGACCCAGTACTTC.

This clonotype was found a few times. V gene TRBV12-3 or TRBV12-4 combines with J gene TRBJ2-7; D is ambiguous. V gave up 2 bases and J gave up 5 bases, with 13 bases separating them. The CDR3 has 14 residues. CDR3 DNA: TGTGCCAGCAGTTTACGCCCTAGGGCTCACGAGCAGTACTTC. Amino acids: CASSLRPRAHEQYF.

This clonotype occurred many times. The chain joins TRBV5-5 to TRBJ2-1; 8 positions agree with TRBD2. Unmatched junction bases numbered 6, after V lost 0 bases and J lost 4 bases. Germline lookup yields CDR1 SGHKS and CDR2 YYEKEE (reference sequence). The CDR3 consists of 16 residues. DNA of the CDR3: TGTGCCAGCAGCTTGGTAATAGCGGGACTTTACAATGAGCAGTTCTTC. Encoded protein: CASSLVIAGLYNEQFF.

CDR3 residues: CASSLARNRVESGELFF. CDR3 bases: TGTGCCAGCAGTTTAGCGAGGAACAGGGTGGAGAGCGGGGAGCTGTTTTTT. The chain combines TRBV12-3 or TRBV12-4 with TRBJ2-2; perhaps TRBD1 as D (6 bases). V was trimmed by 0 bases and J by 7 bases, leaving 18 bases between them. The CDR3 is 17 residues long.

This chain links TRBV28 with TRBJ2-3; 8 nucleotides match TRBD1. Germline CDR1 reads MDHEN; CDR2 reads SYDVKM. The CDR3 extends over 17 amino acids. With V trimmed by 2 bases and J by 0 bases, 7 bases remained unmatched. The CDR3 loop is CASSLAAGGGSTDTQYF. The CDR3 DNA is TGTGCCAGCAGTTTAGCCGCAGGGGGCGGAAGCACAGATACGCAGTATTTT.

Only a few counts were recorded for this clonotype. The chain has TRBV11-1 and TRBJ2-3; no reliable D call. The germline V and J ends were trimmed by 3 bases and 6 bases, with 10 bases remaining between them. CDR3 size: 13 residues. Germline CDR1 reads SGHAT; CDR2 reads FQDESV (reference sequence). CDR3 nucleotide sequence: TGTGCCAGCAGCTTGGGGTTCAGGGATACGCAGTATTTT. Translated, it gives CASSLGFRDTQYF. The full variable domain, in which reference TRBV11-1 and TRBJ2-3 provide the parts outside the CDR3, is EAEVAQSPRYKITEKSQAVAFWCDPISGHATLYWYRQILGQGPELLVQFQDESVVDDSQLPKDRFSAERLKGVDSTLKIQPAELGDSAMYLCASSLGFRDTQYFGPGTRLTVL.

This clonotype appeared a few times. The CDR3 nucleotides read TGTGCCAGCAGCTTAATCGGGGTAGTAGATACGCAGTATTTT. Its protein is CASSLIGVVDTQYF. This chain uses TRBV7-8 with TRBJ2-3; possible D gene TRBD2, 5 bases. CDR1 SGHVS and CDR2 FQNEAQ come from the germline V gene. V dropped 2 bases and J dropped 5 bases, with 11 bases sitting between them. The CDR3 is 14 amino acids.

The gene calls are TRBV20-1 and TRBJ2-3; D assignment may be TRBD1 or TRBD2 (5 bases each). V dropped 1 base and J dropped 6 bases, with 14 bases sitting between them. In germline, CDR1 is DFQATT, CDR2 SNEGSKA (reference sequence). CDR3 length: 14 amino acids. The CDR3 loop is CSARVTGTPDTQYF. The CDR3, as DNA: TGCAGTGCTAGAGTCACCGGGACCCCGGATACGCAGTATTTT.

This clonotype came up a few times. V gene TRBV20-1 combines with J gene TRBJ2-5, with 10 bases lining up with TRBD1. V dropped 6 bases and J dropped 1; count of bases not matched to a gene: 2. Germline V gene sequence: CDR1 DFQATT, CDR2 SNEGSKA (reference sequence). The CDR3 is 13 residues long. The CDR3 DNA is TGCAGTGCAGGACAGGGGGTCCAAGAGACCCAGTACTTC. This gives the protein CSAGQGVQETQYF.

CDR3 nucleotides: TGTGCCAGCAGCCCCGAAATTCGGGGCGGGAGGGTTACCGGGGAGCTGTTTTTT. It encodes CASSPEIRGGRVTGELFF. The chain is built from TRBV12-3 or TRBV12-4 and TRBJ2-2; 9 nucleotides agree with TRBD2. V shed 6 bases and J 5 bases; nucleotides not matched to a gene: 16. This CDR3 comprises 18 residues.

The rearrangement joins TRBV5-1 to TRBJ2-1; no definite D call. The germline V and J ends were trimmed by 6 bases and 1 base, with 11 bases remaining between them. The germline V gene has CDR1 SGHRS and CDR2 YFSETQ. CDR3 length: 14 residues. The CDR3 region is CASKVAESYNEQFF. In DNA, the CDR3 is TGCGCCAGCAAAGTAGCCGAATCCTACAATGAGCAGTTCTTC.